Reported below is one T cell receptor beta chain. In the original workflow: Nucleated cell number was recorded as an estimate derived from reference gene primer amplification. Libraries were prepared by immunoSEQ multiplex PCR; TCRdb keeps only in-frame clonotypes and omits some of them. From that table come the V and J calls and clone size; the DNA was used to work out D and trimming. In the table there are about 18,000 clones, about nine tenths of which are singletons. This entry belongs to a study of blood T cell repertoires in COVID-19. Whole-study context: There were acute and convalescent COVID-19 samples, and they came from the United States, Italy and Spain.

This clonotype was obtained from a man aged 45-65 years with active COVID-19. Source material: peripheral blood.

CDR3 nucleotides: TGCGCCAGCAGCCTAGCCGGGACAGCGAACACTGAAGCTTTCTTT. Protein product: CASSLAGTANTEAFF. The chain is built from TRBV4-3 and TRBJ1-1; 7 bases are a match to TRBD1. The CDR3 totals 15 residues. The germline V gene encodes CDR1 LGHNA and CDR2 YSLEER. With 4 bases clipped from V and 1 base from J, the junction kept 6 bases outside the gene matches.